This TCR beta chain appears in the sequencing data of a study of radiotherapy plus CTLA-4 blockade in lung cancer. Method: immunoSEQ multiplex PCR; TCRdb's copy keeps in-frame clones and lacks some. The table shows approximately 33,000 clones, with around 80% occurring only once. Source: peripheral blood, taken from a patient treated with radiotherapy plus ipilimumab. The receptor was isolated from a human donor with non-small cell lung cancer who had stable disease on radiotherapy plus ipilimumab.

This CDR3 is CAISERLGTSGGSSYNEQFF. The CDR3 DNA sequence: TGTGCCATCAGTGAGCGTTTAGGAACTAGCGGGGGGAGCTCCTACAATGAGCAGTTCTTC. This sequence joins TRBV10-3 and TRBJ2-1; TRBD2 agrees at 12 bases. V lost 2 bases, J lost 0 bases, and 11 bases stayed unmatched. The CDR3 is 20 amino acids. Germline-derived CDR1 and CDR2 are ENHRY and SYGVKD.